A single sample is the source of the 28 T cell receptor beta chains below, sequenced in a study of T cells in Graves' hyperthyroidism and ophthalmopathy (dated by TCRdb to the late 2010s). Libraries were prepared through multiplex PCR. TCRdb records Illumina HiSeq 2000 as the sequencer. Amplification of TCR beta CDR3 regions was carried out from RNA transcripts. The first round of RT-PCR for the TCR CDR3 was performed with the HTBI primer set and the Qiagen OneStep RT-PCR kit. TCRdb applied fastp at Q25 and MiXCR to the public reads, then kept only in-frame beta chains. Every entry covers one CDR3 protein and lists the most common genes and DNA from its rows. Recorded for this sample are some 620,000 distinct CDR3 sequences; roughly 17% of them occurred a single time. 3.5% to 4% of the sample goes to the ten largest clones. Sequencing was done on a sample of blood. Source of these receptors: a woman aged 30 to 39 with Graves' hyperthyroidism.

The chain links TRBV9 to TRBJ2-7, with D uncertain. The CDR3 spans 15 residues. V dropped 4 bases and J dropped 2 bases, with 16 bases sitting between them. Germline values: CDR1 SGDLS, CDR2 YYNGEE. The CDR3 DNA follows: TGTGCCAGCAGCCCAAGACCGACGGATCCCTACGAGCAGTACTTC. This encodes CASSPRPTDPYEQYF.

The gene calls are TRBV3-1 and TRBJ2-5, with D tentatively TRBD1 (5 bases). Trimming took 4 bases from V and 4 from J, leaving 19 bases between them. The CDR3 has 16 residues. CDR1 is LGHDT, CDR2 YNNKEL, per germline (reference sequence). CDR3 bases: TGTGCCAGCAGCCTGGGGCCGGGTACAGATATAGAGACCCAGTACTTC. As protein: CASSLGPGTDIETQYF.

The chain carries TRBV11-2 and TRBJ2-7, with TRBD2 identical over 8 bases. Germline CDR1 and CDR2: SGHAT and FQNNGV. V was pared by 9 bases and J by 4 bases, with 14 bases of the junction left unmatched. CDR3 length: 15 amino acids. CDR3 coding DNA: TGTGCCAGTATTAACAGCGGGAGCGGGTCTTACGAGCAGTACTTC. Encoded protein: CASINSGSGSYEQYF. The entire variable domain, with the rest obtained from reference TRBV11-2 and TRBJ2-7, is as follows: EAGVAQSPRYKIIEKRQSVAFWCNPISGHATLYWYQQILGQGPKLLIQFQNNGVVDDSQLPKDRFSAERLKGVDSTLKIQPAKLEDSAVYLCASINSGSGSYEQYFGPGTRLTVT.

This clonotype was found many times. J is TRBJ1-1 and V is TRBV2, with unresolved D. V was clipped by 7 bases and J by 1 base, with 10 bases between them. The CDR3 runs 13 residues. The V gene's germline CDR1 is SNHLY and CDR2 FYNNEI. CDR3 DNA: TGTGCCAGCACCCTTACAGAGAACACTGAAGCTTTCTTT. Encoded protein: CASTLTENTEAFF. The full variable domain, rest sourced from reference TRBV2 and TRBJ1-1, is EPEVTQTPSHQVTQMGQEVILRCVPISNHLYFYWYRQILGQKVEFLVSFYNNEISEKSEIFDDQFSVERPDGSNFTLKIRSTKLEDSAMYFCASTLTENTEAFFGQGTRLTVV.

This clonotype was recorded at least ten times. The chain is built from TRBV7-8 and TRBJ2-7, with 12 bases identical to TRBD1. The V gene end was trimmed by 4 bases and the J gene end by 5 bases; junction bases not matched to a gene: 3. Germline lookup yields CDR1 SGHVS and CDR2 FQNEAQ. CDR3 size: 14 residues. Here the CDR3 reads CASSWGTGGDEQYF. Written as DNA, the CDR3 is TGTGCCAGCAGCTGGGGGACAGGGGGCGACGAGCAGTACTTC. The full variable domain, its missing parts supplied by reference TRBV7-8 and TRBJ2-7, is GAGVSQSPRYKVAKRGQDVALRCDPISGHVSLFWYQQALGQGPEFLTYFQNEAQLDKSGLPSDRFFAERPEGSVSTLKIQRTQQEDSAVYLCASSWGTGGDEQYFGPGTRLTVT.

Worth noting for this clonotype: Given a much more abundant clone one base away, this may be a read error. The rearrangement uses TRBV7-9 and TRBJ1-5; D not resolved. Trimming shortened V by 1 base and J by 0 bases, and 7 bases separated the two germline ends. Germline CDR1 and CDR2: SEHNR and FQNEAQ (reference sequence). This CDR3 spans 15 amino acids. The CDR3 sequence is CASSLEGDSNQPQHF. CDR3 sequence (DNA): TGTGCCAGCAGCTTAGAGGGAGATAGCAATCAGCCCCAGCATTTT.

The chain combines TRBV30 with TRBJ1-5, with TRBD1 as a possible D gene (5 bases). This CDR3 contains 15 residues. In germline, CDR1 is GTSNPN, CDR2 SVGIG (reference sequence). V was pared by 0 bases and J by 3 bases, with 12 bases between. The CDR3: CAWSVAGLLNQPQHF. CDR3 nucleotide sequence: TGTGCCTGGAGTGTAGCAGGGCTCCTCAATCAGCCCCAGCATTTT.

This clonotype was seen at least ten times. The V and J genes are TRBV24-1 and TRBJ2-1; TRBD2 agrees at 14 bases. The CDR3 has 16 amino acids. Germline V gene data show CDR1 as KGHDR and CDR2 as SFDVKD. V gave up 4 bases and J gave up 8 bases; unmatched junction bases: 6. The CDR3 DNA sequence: TGTGCCACCAGTGAGTGGGGACTAGCGGGAGTCTATGAGCAGTTCTTC. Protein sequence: CATSEWGLAGVYEQFF.

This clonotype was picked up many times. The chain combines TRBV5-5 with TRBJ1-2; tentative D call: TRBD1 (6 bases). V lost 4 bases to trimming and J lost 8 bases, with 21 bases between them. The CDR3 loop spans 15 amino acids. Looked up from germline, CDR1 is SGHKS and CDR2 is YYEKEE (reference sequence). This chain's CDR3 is CASSPSSGGRLGYTF. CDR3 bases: TGTGCCAGCAGCCCCTCGTCCGGGGGCCGCCTCGGCTACACCTTC.

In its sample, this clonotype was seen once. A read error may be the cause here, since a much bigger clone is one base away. The CDR3 bases are TGTGCCAGCAGCTTAGACGGGTGGACTGAAGCTTCCTTT. Translating it yields CASSLDGWTEASF. V and J are TRBV7-2 and TRBJ1-1; D call uncertain. Germline V lookup: CDR1 SGHTA, CDR2 FQGNSA. CDR3 length equals 13 residues.

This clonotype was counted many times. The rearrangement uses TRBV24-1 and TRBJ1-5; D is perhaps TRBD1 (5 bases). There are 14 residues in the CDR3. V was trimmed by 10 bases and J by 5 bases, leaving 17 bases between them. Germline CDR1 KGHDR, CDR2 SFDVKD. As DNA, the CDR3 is TGTGCCACGAAAGACAGCCGGGGCGATCAGCCCCAGCATTTT. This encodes CATKDSRGDQPQHF.

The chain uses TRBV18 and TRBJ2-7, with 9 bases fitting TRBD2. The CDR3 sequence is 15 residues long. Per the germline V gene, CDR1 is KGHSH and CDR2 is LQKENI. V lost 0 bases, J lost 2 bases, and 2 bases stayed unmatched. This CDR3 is CASSPPGGRAYEQYF. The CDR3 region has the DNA TGTGCCAGCTCACCACCGGGCGGGAGGGCCTACGAGCAGTACTTC.

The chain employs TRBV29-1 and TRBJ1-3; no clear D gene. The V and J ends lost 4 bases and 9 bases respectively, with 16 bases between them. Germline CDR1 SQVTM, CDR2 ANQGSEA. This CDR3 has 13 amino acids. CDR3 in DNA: TGCAGCGTTGTTGAAAGGACCCGCAGCACCATATATTTT. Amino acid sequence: CSVVERTRSTIYF.

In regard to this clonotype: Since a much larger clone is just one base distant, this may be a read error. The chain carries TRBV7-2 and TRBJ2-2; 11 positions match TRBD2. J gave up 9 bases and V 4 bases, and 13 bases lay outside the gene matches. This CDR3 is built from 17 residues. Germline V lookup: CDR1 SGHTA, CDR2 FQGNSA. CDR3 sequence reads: CASSSGGLAGGTRELFF. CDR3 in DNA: TGTGCCAGCAGCTCGGGGGGGCTAGCGGGAGGAACCAGGGAGCTGTTTTTT.

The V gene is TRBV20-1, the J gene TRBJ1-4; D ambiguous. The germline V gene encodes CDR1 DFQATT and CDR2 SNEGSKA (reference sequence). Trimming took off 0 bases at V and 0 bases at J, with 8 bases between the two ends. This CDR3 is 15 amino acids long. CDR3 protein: CSARDLRATNEKLFF. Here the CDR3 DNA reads TGCAGTGCTAGAGATCTACGTGCAACTAATGAAAAACTGTTTTTT.

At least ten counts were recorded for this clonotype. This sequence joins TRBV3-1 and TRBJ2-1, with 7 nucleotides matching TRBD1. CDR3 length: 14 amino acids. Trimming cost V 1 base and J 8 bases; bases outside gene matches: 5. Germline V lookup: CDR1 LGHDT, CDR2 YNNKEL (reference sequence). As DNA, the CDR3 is TGTGCCAGCAGCCAAGGAACAACAGGGGATGAGCAGTTCTTC. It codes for CASSQGTTGDEQFF.

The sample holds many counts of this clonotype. The CDR3 DNA reads TGCGCCAGCAGCTTGGATCATAACTATGGCTACACCTTC. Amino acid sequence: CASSLDHNYGYTF. The V gene is TRBV5-1, the J gene TRBJ1-2; D remains unclear. Trimming took off 0 bases at V and 1 base at J, with 4 bases between the two ends. This CDR3 contains 13 residues. Germline CDR1 and CDR2: SGHRS and YFSETQ.

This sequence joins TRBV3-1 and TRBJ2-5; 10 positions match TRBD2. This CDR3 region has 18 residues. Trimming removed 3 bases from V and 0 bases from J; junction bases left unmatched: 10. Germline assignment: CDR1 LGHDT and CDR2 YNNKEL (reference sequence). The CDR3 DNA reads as TGTGCCAGCAGCCAGGGGAAACTAGCGGGGTACAACCAAGAGACCCAGTACTTC. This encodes CASSQGKLAGYNQETQYF.

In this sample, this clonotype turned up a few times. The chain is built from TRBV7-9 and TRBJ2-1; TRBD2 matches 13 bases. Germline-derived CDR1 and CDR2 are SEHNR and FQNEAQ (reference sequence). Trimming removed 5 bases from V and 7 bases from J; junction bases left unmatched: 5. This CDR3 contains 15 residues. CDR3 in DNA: TGTGCCAGCAGCCCGGGACTAGCGGGAAAAAATGAGCAGTTCTTC. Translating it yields CASSPGLAGKNEQFF. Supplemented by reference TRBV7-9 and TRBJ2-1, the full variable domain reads DTGVSQNPRHKITKRGQNVTFRCDPISEHNRLYWYRQTLGQGPEFLTYFQNEAQLEKSRLLSDRFSAERPKGSFSTLEIQRTEQGDSAMYLCASSPGLAGKNEQFFGPGTRLTVL.

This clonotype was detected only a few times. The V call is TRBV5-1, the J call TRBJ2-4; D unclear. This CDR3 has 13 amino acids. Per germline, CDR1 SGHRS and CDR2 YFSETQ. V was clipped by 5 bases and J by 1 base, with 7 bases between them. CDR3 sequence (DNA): TGCGCCAGCAGTGCCGGGGCCAAAAACATTCAGTACTTC. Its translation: CASSAGAKNIQYF.

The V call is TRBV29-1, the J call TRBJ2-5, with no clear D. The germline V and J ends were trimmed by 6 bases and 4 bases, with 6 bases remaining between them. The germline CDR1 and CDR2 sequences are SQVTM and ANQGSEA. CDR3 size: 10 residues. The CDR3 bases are TGCAGCGTCCAGCGAGAGACCCAGTACTTC. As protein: CSVQRETQYF. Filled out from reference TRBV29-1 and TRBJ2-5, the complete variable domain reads SAVISQKPSRDICQRGTSLTIQCQVDSQVTMMFWYRQQPGQSLTLIATANQGSEATYESGFVIDKFPISRPNLTFSTLTVSNMSPEDSSIYLCSVQRETQYFGPGTRLLVL.

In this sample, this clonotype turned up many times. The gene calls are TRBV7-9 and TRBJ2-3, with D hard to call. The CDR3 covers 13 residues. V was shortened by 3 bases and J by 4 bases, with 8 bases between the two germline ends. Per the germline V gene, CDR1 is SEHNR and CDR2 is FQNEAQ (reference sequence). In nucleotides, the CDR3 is TGTGCCAGCAGCTTGTACTCCGCAGATACGCAGTATTTT. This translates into CASSLYSADTQYF.

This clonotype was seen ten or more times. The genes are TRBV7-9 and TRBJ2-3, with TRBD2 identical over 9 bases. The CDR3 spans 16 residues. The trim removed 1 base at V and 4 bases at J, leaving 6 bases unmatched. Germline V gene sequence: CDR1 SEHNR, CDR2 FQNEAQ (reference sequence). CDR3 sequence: CASSLDLSGSPDTQYF. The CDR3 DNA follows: TGTGCCAGCAGCTTAGATCTTAGCGGGAGCCCAGATACGCAGTATTTT.

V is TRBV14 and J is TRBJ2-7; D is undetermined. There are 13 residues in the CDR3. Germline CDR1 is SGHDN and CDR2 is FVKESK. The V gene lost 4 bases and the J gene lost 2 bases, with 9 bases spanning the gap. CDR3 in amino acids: CASSPAVAYEQYF. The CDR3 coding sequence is TGTGCCAGCAGCCCCGCGGTAGCCTACGAGCAGTACTTC.

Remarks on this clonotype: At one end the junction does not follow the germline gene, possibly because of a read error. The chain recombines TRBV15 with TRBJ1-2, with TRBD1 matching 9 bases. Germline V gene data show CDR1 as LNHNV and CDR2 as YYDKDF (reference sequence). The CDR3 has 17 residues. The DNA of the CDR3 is TGTGTCACCAGCAGAACCGGTCTGGGACAGGGTACCTATGGCTACACCTTC. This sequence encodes CVTSRTGLGQGTYGYTF.

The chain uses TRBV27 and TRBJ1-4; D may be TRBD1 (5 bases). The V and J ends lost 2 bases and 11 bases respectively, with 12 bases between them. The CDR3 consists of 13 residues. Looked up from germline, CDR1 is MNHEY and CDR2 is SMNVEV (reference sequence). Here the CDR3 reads CASSLRGPGKLFF. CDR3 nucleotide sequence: TGTGCCAGCAGTTTACGCGGTCCAGGGAAACTGTTTTTT.

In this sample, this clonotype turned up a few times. The CDR3 loop is CSVGASSGPTDTQYF. CDR3 in DNA: TGCAGCGTTGGAGCATCAAGTGGCCCCACAGATACGCAGTATTTT. V usage is TRBV29-1 and J usage is TRBJ2-3; no reliable D call. Germline assignment: CDR1 SQVTM and CDR2 ANQGSEA. CDR3 length: 15 residues. V was pared by 4 bases and J by 2 bases, with 16 bases between.

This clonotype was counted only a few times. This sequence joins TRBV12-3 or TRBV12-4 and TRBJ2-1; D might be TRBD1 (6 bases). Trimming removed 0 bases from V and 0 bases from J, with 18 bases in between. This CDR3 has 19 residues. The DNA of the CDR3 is TGTGCCAGCAGTTTAGCGGCCCGGGACATTTGGAGCTCCTACAATGAGCAGTTCTTC. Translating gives CASSLAARDIWSSYNEQFF.